This TCR beta chain was found in a study of shared clonotypes between healthy human individuals. Naive CD8 populations comprised CD45RO-negative cells positively selected for CCR7, excluding terminally differentiated effector memory CD45RA+ cells. Only Caucasian adults living in Nashville, Tennessee made up the donor group. Worth noting for this clone: No antigen is known for it.

Method: immunoSEQ multiplex PCR; TCRdb's copy keeps in-frame clones and lacks some. The sample holds about 820,000 clones; around 93% are singletons and the top ten take around 24%. Germline V gene lookup returns CDR1 MNHNS and CDR2 SASEGT. This CDR3 spans 14 amino acids. The ends were cut back, 7 bases at V and 2 bases at J, with 15 bases in the middle. Findings of the study overall: Across subsets, estimated richness was generally greater for naive than for memory populations. With a handful of donors compared, roughly 5% of naive CD4 clonotypes were shared.

V usage is TRBV6-1 and J usage is TRBJ2-7; tentative D call: TRBD2 (5 bases). This TCR was sampled from a man aged 25-45 years in good health. The sequenced sample was naive CD8+ T cells sorted from blood. The CDR3 loop is CASTYEGFPYEQYF. The CDR3 bases are TGTGCCAGCACCTATGAGGGTTTCCCCTACGAGCAGTACTTC.